The T cell receptor beta chain described here comes from a study of shared clonotypes between healthy human individuals. The repertoire was sequenced with immunoSEQ multiplex PCR; TCRdb's copy has only in-frame clones and lacks some. The sample lists roughly 320,000 clones, over 75% seen once, with about 17% in the top ten. By sample fraction, this clone is medium-sized. Antigen unknown. Germline V lookup: CDR1 SGHDT, CDR2 YYEEEE. With 4 bases removed from V and 2 bases from J, the gap between germline ends came to 9 bases. This CDR3 has 13 residues. Notes on the study in general: Larger estimated richness was generally recorded for naive subsets relative to memory subsets.

The clonotype comes from a man younger than 35 in good health. Sequences were obtained from memory CD8+ T cells sorted from blood. The subset here: CD45RO+ cells pooled with CCR7-negative TemRA cells. V usage is TRBV5-6 and J usage is TRBJ1-1; a possible D gene is TRBD1 (6 bases). CDR3: CASSEDSNTEAFF. The CDR3 coding sequence is TGTGCCAGCAGCGAGGACAGTAACACTGAAGCTTTCTTT.